This paragraph reports one T cell receptor beta chain. Primers for the PCR totalled 60 Vbeta and 13 Jbeta. Some clones are missing from TCRdb's copy, which holds only in-frame ones; the method was immunoSEQ multiplex PCR. The data show about 120,000 clones, under 85% seen once. V trimming: 5 bases; J trimming: 3 bases; junction bases outside the gene matches: 7. The germline CDR1 and CDR2 sequences are SEHNR and FQNEAQ (reference sequence). CDR3 length: 15 amino acids. The entry originates in a study of cytomegalovirus exposure and HLA in healthy donors. V is TRBV7-9 and J is TRBJ1-5; 7 positions agree with TRBD1. This receptor was obtained from a young man in good health and CMV-seropositive. The material sequenced was PBMCs. The CDR3 DNA sequence: TGTGCCAGCAGCGACCGGGACAGCTTCAATCAGCCCCAGCATTTT. Amino acid sequence: CASSDRDSFNQPQHF.